The 12 T cell receptor beta chains below come from one sample, sequenced in a study of T cell repertoires in cytomegalovirus infection (dated by TCRdb to between 2018 and 2021). The sequencer listed for this sample is Illumina HiSeq 1500. TCRdb redid the processing of the public reads, applying fastp at Q25 and MiXCR, and retained in-frame beta chains. Entries that share a CDR3 protein sequence are merged under the most common genes and DNA. In this sample the table shows 150,000 to 200,000 distinct CDR3 sequences, about 30% of which occur a single time. The ten largest clones capture around 29% of the sample. Sequencing was carried out using PBMCs. Receptor source: a human donor in good health (CMV status not recorded). Some clones in this sample may be carry-over from other donors' samples.

J is TRBJ1-1 and V is TRBV11-2; no clear D gene. From germline, CDR1 is SGHAT and CDR2 FQNNGV. V gave up 0 bases and J gave up 0 bases, with 8 bases separating them. The CDR3 extends over 15 amino acids. CDR3 protein: CASSLEWRMNTEAFF. The CDR3 DNA reads TGTGCCAGCAGCTTAGAGTGGAGGATGAACACTGAAGCTTTCTTT.

V gene TRBV29-1 combines with J gene TRBJ2-7, with D possibly matching TRBD1 (6 bases). This CDR3 is built from 15 residues. In germline, CDR1 is SQVTM, CDR2 ANQGSEA. Trimming removed 1 base at V and 2 bases at J, with 15 bases between. The CDR3 DNA follows: TGCAGCGTTGAAGGTTTGGAGCAGGGGCCCTACGAGCAGTACTTC. Protein sequence: CSVEGLEQGPYEQYF.

This clonotype has just a few counts. The V and J genes are TRBV6-4 and TRBJ2-3; 11 nucleotides match TRBD1. Germline V lookup: CDR1 MRHNA, CDR2 SNTAGT. V trimming: 2 bases; J trimming: 8 bases; junction bases outside the gene matches: 6. This CDR3 is built from 15 residues. DNA for the CDR3: TGTGCCAGCAGTGACCTACCGGGACAGGGGGGTACGCAGTATTTT. It yields the protein CASSDLPGQGGTQYF.

This clonotype was seen more than once but under ten times. CDR3 loop: CASSRGTGYEQYF. The CDR3, as DNA: TGTGCCAGCAGCCGGGGGACAGGCTACGAGCAGTACTTC. The rearrangement joins TRBV3-1 to TRBJ2-7, with 8 bases aligning to TRBD1. Germline V gene sequence: CDR1 LGHDT, CDR2 YNNKEL (reference sequence). CDR3 length: 13 residues. Trimming cost V 4 bases and J 3 bases; bases outside gene matches: 2.

As for this clonotype: A read error may produce the germline difference seen at one junction end. V is TRBV25-1 and J is TRBJ1-2; no definite D call. Germline assignment: CDR1 MGHDK and CDR2 SYGVNS. CDR3 length equals 12 residues. The CDR3 spells CASCESMRSYTF. The DNA for the CDR3 is TGTGCCAGCTGTGAATCTATGAGAAGCTACACCTTC.

CDR3 DNA sequence: TGTGCCAGCAGTGGGGAGGCTCAGGGCGGGGAGCTGTTTTTT. It codes for CASSGEAQGGELFF. This rearrangement joins TRBV2 to TRBJ2-2, with a possible D match to TRBD2 (6 bases). Trimming took off 4 bases at V and 7 bases at J, with 13 bases between the two ends. This CDR3 has 14 amino acids. Per germline, CDR1 SNHLY and CDR2 FYNNEI.

The chain combines TRBV11-3 with TRBJ2-7; D is possibly TRBD1 or TRBD2 (5 bases each). The CDR3 is 11 amino acids. V gave up 5 bases and J gave up 7 bases, with 9 bases separating them. Germline assignment: CDR1 SGHNT and CDR2 YENEEA. The CDR3 nucleotides are TGTGCCAGCAGCCAAGAGGGGGAGCAGTACTTC. Its protein product is CASSQEGEQYF.

This clonotype has only a few counts. The chain is built from TRBV7-3 and TRBJ1-1; D possibly corresponds to TRBD1 (5 bases). The CDR3 runs to 14 residues. V was cut by 3 bases and J by 4 bases, with 12 bases left in between. CDR1 and CDR2 (germline): SGHTA, FQGTGA. The CDR3 spells CASSLGPLGTEAFF. CDR3 nucleotides: TGTGCCAGCAGCTTGGGGCCGTTGGGCACTGAAGCTTTCTTT. Based on the CDR3 plus reference TRBV7-3 and TRBJ1-1, the full variable domain is GAGVSQTPSNKVTEKGKYVELRCDPISGHTALYWYRQSLGQGPEFLIYFQGTGAADDSGLPNDRFFAVRPEGSVSTLKIQRTERGDSAVYLCASSLGPLGTEAFFGQGTRLTVV.

This clonotype has only a few counts. V and J are TRBV18 and TRBJ1-5; 7 nucleotides match TRBD1. This CDR3 has 14 amino acids. Germline CDR1 reads KGHSH; CDR2 reads LQKENI. V shed 3 bases and J 5 bases; nucleotides not matched to a gene: 4. CDR3 DNA sequence: TGTGCCAGCTCACCGGGACAGCAAGATCAGCCCCAGCATTTT. Translating gives CASSPGQQDQPQHF. The variable domain in full, with the rest retrieved from reference TRBV18 and TRBJ1-5, is NAGVMQNPRHLVRRRGQEARLRCSPMKGHSHVYWYRQLPEEGLKFMVYLQKENIIDESGMPKERFSAEFPKEGPSILRIQQVVRGDSAAYFCASSPGQQDQPQHFGDGTRLSIL.

Many counts were recorded for this clonotype. This CDR3 is CASSLTGQRTDTQYF. Here the CDR3 DNA reads TGTGCCAGCAGCTTAACGGGACAGCGCACAGATACGCAGTATTTT. This chain connects TRBV7-2 to TRBJ2-3; 7 bases are a match to TRBD1. This CDR3 spans 15 amino acids. The junction had 3 bases not matched to a gene; V was cut back by 2 bases and J by 1 base. Germline V lookup: CDR1 SGHTA, CDR2 FQGNSA.

The rearrangement joins TRBV5-4 to TRBJ1-6; 7 nucleotides align to TRBD1. Germline values: CDR1 SGHNT, CDR2 YYREEE (reference sequence). Germline trimming cut 4 bases from V and 8 bases from J; bases unmatched to any gene: 6. The CDR3 loop spans 14 amino acids. The CDR3 region is CASSLGQVDSPLHF. The CDR3 DNA reads TGTGCCAGCAGCCTCGGACAGGTAGATTCACCCCTCCACTTT.

The rearrangement links TRBV5-6 to TRBJ2-3; D may be TRBD2 (6 bases). Germline CDR1 is SGHDT and CDR2 is YYEEEE. The CDR3 has 13 amino acids. V was shortened by 5 bases and J by 6 bases, with 13 bases between the two germline ends. CDR3 coding DNA: TGTGCCAGCAGAGCCGGCGGGGTGGATACGCAGTATTTT. It encodes CASRAGGVDTQYF.